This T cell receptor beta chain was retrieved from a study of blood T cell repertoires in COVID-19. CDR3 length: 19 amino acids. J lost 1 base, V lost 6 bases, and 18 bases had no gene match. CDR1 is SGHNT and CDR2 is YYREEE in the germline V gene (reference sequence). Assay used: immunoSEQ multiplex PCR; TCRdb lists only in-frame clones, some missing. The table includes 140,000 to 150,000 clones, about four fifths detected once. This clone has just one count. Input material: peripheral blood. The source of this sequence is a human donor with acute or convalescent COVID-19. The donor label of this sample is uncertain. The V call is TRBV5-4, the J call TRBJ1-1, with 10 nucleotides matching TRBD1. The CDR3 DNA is TGTGCCAGCACCTCTTACCTTAGGGACAGGGGAAGGTCGAACACTGAAGCTTTCTTT. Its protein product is CASTSYLRDRGRSNTEAFF.